One and the same sample provided the 8 T cell receptor beta chains below, sequenced in a study of blood T cell repertoires in COVID-19. Assay used: immunoSEQ multiplex PCR; TCRdb lists only in-frame clones, some missing. The sample includes about 61,000 clones, about nine tenths of them seen just once. The specimen sequenced was peripheral blood. These TCRs come from a woman aged 50 to 60 with active or convalescent COVID-19.

CDR3 in amino acids: CASRYSYGYTF. DNA for the CDR3: TGTGCCAGCAGATACAGCTATGGCTACACCTTC. The chain uses TRBV12-3 or TRBV12-4 and TRBJ1-2, with no clear D. V was shortened by 6 bases and J by 4 bases, with 6 bases between the two germline ends. CDR3 length: 11 amino acids.

V and J are TRBV12-5 and TRBJ2-7; 13 bases fit TRBD2. This CDR3 has 17 residues. J was trimmed by 6 bases and V by 2 bases; bases with no gene match: 10. Germline CDR1 is LGHNT and CDR2 is FRNRAP. The CDR3: CASGLPGGLAGSREQYF. The CDR3, as DNA: TGTGCTAGTGGTTTGCCCGGGGGACTAGCGGGATCCCGCGAGCAGTACTTC.

This chain joins TRBV10-2 and TRBJ1-1; D is ambiguous. V lost 6 bases and J 1 base, leaving 12 bases between the germline ends. The CDR3 covers 14 residues. From germline, CDR1 is WSHSY and CDR2 SAAADI. The CDR3 bases are TGCGCCAGCAGCATACAACCCTGGAACACTGAAGCTTTCTTT. Amino acid sequence: CASSIQPWNTEAFF.

The chain recombines TRBV6-5 with TRBJ1-1; TRBD1 matches 7 bases. Germline V lookup: CDR1 MNHEY, CDR2 SVGAGI. The CDR3 consists of 14 residues. V lost 5 bases and J lost 8; bases outside the gene matches: 11. The CDR3 coding sequence is TGTGCCAGCAGTCGAGACAGGGTAGGGGCAGAAGCTTTCTTT. This sequence encodes CASSRDRVGAEAFF.

The chain links TRBV27 to TRBJ2-4, with 8 positions matching TRBD2. The junction had 10 bases not matched to a gene; V was cut back by 5 bases and J by 1 base. Germline V gives CDR1 MNHEY, CDR2 SMNVEV (reference sequence). The CDR3 spans 17 residues. The CDR3 region has the DNA TGTGCCAGCAGTCTCGGGGGGGGAGAGTGGGCCAAAAACATTCAGTACTTC. This codes for CASSLGGGEWAKNIQYF.

This chain uses TRBV6-5 with TRBJ2-7, with D possibly being TRBD1 (6 bases). Germline V CDR1 and CDR2: MNHEY, SVGAGI. This CDR3 has 13 amino acids. V was shortened by 2 bases and J by 6 bases, with 11 bases between the two germline ends. CDR3 protein: CASSYTGNGEQYF. The CDR3, as DNA: TGTGCCAGCAGTTACACAGGGAACGGCGAGCAGTACTTC.

The chain joins TRBV19 to TRBJ1-1, with 7 bases identical to TRBD1. The CDR3 is 15 residues long. J was trimmed by 0 bases and V by 3 bases; bases with no gene match: 4. The germline gives CDR1 LNHDA, CDR2 SQIVND (reference sequence). Written as DNA, the CDR3 is TGTGCCAGTAGTATCGGGGACAGATTGAACACTGAAGCTTTCTTT. Its translation is CASSIGDRLNTEAFF.

V is TRBV27 and J is TRBJ1-5; 8 bases align to TRBD1. The CDR3 contains 17 residues. V was clipped by 4 bases and J by 4 bases; unmatched bases: 12. Germline-derived CDR1 and CDR2 are MNHEY and SMNVEV (reference sequence). The CDR3 here is CASSSYYRDRSNQPQHF. The CDR3 nucleotides read TGTGCCAGCAGTTCGTACTACCGGGACAGGAGTAATCAGCCCCAGCATTTT.